This T cell receptor (beta chain) was recorded in a study of spatial heterogeneity in lung cancer. Notes on the study in general: Alpha chains reached an estimated coverage of approximately 7.4% of tumor T cells, and beta chains about 13%. How many expanded intratumoral alpha and beta TCRs were present tracked the tumor mutation count, which was a count of nonsynonymous mutations. Nonsynonymous mutation counts, ubiquitous and regional, were tracked by the respective counts of ubiquitous and regional expanded TCRs.

A remark on this clonotype: The antigen remains undetermined. The library was prepared for alpha chains; this beta chain is a stray read, so its frequency means little.

The germline CDR1 and CDR2 sequences are MDHEN and SYDVKM. Trimming at V came to 8 bases and at J to 6 bases, leaving 5 bases not matched to a gene. The CDR3 loop spans 13 amino acids. As to time point: sample taken at primary tumor resection. Patients with untreated early-stage non-small cell lung cancer, numbering approximately 70, were the donors. Whole RNA was taken from tumor, nontumor lung or frozen PBMC; it was then sequenced unsorted. TCRdb fed the 5' RACE reads into MiXCR, producing one record per CDR3 protein. The repertoire consists of about 9,600 distinct CDR3 sequences, with roughly 12% occurring once and the leading ten covering 10%.

J is TRBJ1-5 and V is TRBV28; 9 positions agree with TRBD1. The source of this sequence is a male donor with early-stage non-small cell lung cancer. Here the sequenced sample was lung tumor tissue, taken at surgery. The CDR3 here is CASATGGVQPQHF. DNA of the CDR3: TGTGCCAGCGCCACAGGGGGCGTTCAGCCCCAGCATTTT.